This T cell receptor beta chain originates from a study of CD8 T cells in ankylosing spondylitis. Study results and caveats: Characteristic, it appeared, of ankylosing spondylitis blood was a TCR beta motif of fewer than 10 highly homologous variants.

Germline loops: CDR1 SGHTA, CDR2 FQGTGA. The CDR3 runs 14 residues. This clonotype appeared a few times. Antigen specificity is unknown. This could be a read error, since a much larger clone is one nucleotide away. In TCRdb, the 5' RACE reads were re-called with MiXCR into one record per CDR3 protein. This table holds 350,000 or so distinct CDR3 sequences, roughly 8% found once. The receptor's source is a male donor with ankylosing spondylitis. The sample comprised blood, either unsorted or a sorted T cell fraction (not recorded which). V usage is TRBV7-3 and J usage is TRBJ1-2; D unresolved. This CDR3 reads CSSSPRAGSYGYTF. In DNA, the CDR3 is TGTTCCAGCAGCCCCCGGGCAGGCTCCTATGGCTACACCTTC.